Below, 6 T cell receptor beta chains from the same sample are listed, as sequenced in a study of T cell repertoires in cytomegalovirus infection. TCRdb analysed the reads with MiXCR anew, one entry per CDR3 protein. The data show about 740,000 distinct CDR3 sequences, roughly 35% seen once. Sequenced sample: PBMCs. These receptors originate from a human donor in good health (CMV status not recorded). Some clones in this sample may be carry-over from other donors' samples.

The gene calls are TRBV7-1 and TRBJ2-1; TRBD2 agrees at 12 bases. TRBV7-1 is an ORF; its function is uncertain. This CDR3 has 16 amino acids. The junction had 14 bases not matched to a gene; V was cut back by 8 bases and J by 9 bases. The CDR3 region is CASAWTSGASRAEQFF. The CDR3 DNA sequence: TGTGCCAGCGCCTGGACTAGCGGGGCGTCGCGAGCTGAGCAGTTCTTC.

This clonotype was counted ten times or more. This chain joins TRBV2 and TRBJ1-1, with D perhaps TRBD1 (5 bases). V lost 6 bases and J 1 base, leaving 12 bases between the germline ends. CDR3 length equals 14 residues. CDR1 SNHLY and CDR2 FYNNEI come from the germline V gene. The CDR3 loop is CASSNPTENTEAFF. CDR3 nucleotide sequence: TGTGCCAGCAGCAACCCGACAGAGAACACTGAAGCTTTCTTT.

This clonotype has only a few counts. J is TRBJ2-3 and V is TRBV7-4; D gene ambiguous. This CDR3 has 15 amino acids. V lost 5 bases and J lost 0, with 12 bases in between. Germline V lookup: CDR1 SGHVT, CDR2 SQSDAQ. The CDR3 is CASSQSDFSTDTQYF. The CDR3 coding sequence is TGTGCCAGCAGCCAGTCCGATTTCAGCACAGATACGCAGTATTTT.

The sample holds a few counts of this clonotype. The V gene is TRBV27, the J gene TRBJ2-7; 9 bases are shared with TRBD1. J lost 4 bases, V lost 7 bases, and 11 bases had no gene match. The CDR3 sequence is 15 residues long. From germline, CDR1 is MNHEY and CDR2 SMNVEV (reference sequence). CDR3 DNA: TGTGCCAGCACCTCAGGGACAGGGAGTATTTACGAGCAGTACTTC. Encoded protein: CASTSGTGSIYEQYF.

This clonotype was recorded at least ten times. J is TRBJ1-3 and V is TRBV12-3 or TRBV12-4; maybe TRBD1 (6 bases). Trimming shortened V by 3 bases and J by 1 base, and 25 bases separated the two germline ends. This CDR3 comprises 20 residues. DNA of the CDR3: TGTGCCAGCAGTTTTTCCCCGGGGGCGAACAATTTTGGATCTGGAAACACCATATATTTT. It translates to CASSFSPGANNFGSGNTIYF.

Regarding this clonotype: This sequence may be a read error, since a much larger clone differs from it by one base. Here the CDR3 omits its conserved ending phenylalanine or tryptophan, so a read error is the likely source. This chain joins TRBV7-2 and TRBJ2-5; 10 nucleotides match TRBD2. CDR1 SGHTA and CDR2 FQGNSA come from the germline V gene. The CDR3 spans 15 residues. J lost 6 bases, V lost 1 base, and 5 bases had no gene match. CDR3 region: CASSLGAGGSKTQYC. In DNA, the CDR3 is TGTGCCAGCAGCTTAGGAGCGGGAGGGAGCAAGACCCAGTACTGC.